This entry features one T cell receptor beta chain sequence. V gave up 6 bases and J gave up 1 base, with 10 bases separating them. Germline-derived CDR1 and CDR2 are SQVTM and ANQGSEA. The CDR3 totals 14 residues. Each donor gave 9.5 to 10 milliliters of peripheral blood. A second roughly 6 to 11 cycle PCR used barcoded and J-beta primers. TCRdb independently ran MiXCR on the 5' RACE reads; one entry per CDR3 protein. This sample has hundreds of thousands of distinct CDR3 sequences, with around 68% found just once. The data originate from a study of blood T cells in healthy people across ages. This TCR came from a young man in good health. Sequencing was done on a sample of blood. The V call is TRBV29-1, the J call TRBJ2-6; maybe TRBD1 (6 bases). Here the CDR3 DNA reads TGCAGCGTCACCGGACAGTCTGGGGCCAACGTCCTGACTTTC. It translates to CSVTGQSGANVLTF.